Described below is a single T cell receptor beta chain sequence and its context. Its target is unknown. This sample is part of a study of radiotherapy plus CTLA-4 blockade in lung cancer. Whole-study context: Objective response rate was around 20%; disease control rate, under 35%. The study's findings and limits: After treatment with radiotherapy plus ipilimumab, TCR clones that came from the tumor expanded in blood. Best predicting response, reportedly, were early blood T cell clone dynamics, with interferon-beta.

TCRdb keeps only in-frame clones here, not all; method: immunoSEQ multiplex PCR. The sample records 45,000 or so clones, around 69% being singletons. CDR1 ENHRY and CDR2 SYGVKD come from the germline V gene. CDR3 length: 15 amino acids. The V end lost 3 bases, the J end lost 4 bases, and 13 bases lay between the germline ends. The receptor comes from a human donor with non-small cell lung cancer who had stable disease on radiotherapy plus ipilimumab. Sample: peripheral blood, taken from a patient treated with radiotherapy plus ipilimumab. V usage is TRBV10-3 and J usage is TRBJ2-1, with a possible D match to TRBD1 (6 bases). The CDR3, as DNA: TGTGCCATCAGTGAAGCCTCGGGGACATACAATGAGCAGTTCTTC. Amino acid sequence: CAISEASGTYNEQFF.